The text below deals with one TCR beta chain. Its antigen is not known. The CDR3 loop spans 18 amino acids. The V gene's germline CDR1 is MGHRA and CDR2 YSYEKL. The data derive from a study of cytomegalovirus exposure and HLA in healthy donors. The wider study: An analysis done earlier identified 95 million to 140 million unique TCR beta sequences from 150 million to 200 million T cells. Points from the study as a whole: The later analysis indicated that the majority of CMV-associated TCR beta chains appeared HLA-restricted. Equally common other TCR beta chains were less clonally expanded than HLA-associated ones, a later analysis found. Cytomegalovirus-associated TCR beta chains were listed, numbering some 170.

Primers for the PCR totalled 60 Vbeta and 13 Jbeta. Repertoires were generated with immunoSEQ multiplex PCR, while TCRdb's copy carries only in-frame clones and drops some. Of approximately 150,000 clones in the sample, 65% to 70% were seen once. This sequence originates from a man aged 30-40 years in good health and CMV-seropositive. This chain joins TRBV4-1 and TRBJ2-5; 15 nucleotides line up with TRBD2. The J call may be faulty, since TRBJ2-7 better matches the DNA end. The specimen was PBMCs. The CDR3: CASSLQGLAGGPGYEQYF. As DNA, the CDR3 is TGCGCCAGCAGCCTCCAAGGACTAGCGGGAGGGCCGGGCTACGAGCAGTACTTC.